The 11 T cell receptor beta chains presented below share a single source sample, sequenced in a study of T cells in Graves' hyperthyroidism and ophthalmopathy. TCR beta CDR3 regions were amplified from RNA. HTBI primers were employed in a first-round RT-PCR of the TCR CDR3. TCRdb recomputed calls from the multiplex PCR reads with MiXCR, one row per CDR3 protein. This sample has about 600,000 distinct CDR3 sequences, with 16% found just once. Sequenced sample: blood. All receptors derive from a woman between 35 and 50 years old with Graves' ophthalmopathy.

This clonotype occurred a few times. The conserved phenylalanine or tryptophan is not found at the CDR3 terminus, so this likely reflects a read error. The chain recombines TRBV3-1 with TRBJ1-6; D uncertain. Germline V gene lookup returns CDR1 LGHDT and CDR2 YNNKEL (reference sequence). The V end lost 6 bases, the J end lost 10 bases, and 16 bases lay between the germline ends. CDR3 length equals 14 residues. The CDR3 is CASRDAARASPLHL. In DNA, the CDR3 is TGTGCCAGCAGGGACGCTGCCCGTGCCTCACCCCTCCACCTT.

This clonotype was seen only a few times. Germline is not matched at one junction end, which may reflect a read error. The chain employs TRBV2 and TRBJ2-1; 10 bases map to TRBD1. This CDR3 is 13 amino acids long. Germline CDR1 and CDR2: SNHLY and FYNNEI. DNA of the CDR3: TGTGCCAGCAGTGGACAGGGGGCGGCTGAGCAGTCCTTC. Amino acids: CASSGQGAAEQSF.

This rearrangement joins TRBV10-3 to TRBJ2-1; 7 bases line up with TRBD2. Trimming cost V 0 bases and J 6 bases; bases outside gene matches: 8. The CDR3 totals 16 residues. The V gene's germline CDR1 is ENHRY and CDR2 SYGVKD. CDR3 sequence reads: CAISESKPGGINEQFF. The CDR3 nucleotides read TGTGCCATCAGTGAGTCGAAGCCCGGGGGGATCAATGAGCAGTTCTTC.

The J gene is TRBJ2-1, the V gene TRBV20-1; D uncertain. V gave up 0 bases and J gave up 0 bases, with 21 bases separating them. Germline CDR1 DFQATT, CDR2 SNEGSKA (reference sequence). The CDR3 has 19 amino acids. CDR3 protein: CSARDLNPLPPSSYNEQFF. DNA for the CDR3: TGCAGTGCTAGAGATCTCAACCCACTACCTCCGAGCTCCTACAATGAGCAGTTCTTC.

This clonotype was counted many times. The J gene is TRBJ1-3, the V gene TRBV12-3 or TRBV12-4; 7 nucleotides match TRBD1. This CDR3 is built from 18 residues. Trimming at V came to 1 base and at J to 4 bases, leaving 13 bases not matched to a gene. The CDR3 bases are TGTGCCAGCAGTTTAGACCCTCTTGGGACAGCTACGGGAAACACCATATATTTT. Translated: CASSLDPLGTATGNTIYF.

This clonotype was seen at least ten times. This sequence joins TRBV2 and TRBJ2-5; tentatively, D is TRBD2 (5 bases). There are 13 residues in the CDR3. V lost 7 bases, J lost 1 base, and 10 bases lay in between. From germline, CDR1 is SNHLY and CDR2 FYNNEI. CDR3 residues: CASTTSGQETQYF. CDR3 nucleotides: TGTGCCAGCACCACGAGCGGCCAAGAGACCCAGTACTTC.

The sample holds one count of this clonotype. This chain joins TRBV6-1 and TRBJ1-4, with 7 bases matching TRBD1. The CDR3 runs to 16 residues. CDR1 and CDR2 (germline): MNHNS, SASEGT. J lost 0 bases, V lost 4 bases, and 5 bases had no gene match. This CDR3 reads CASSGQGGATNEKLFF. The CDR3 DNA sequence: TGTGCCAGCAGTGGCCAGGGGGGAGCAACTAATGAAAAACTGTTTTTT.

The chain uses TRBV7-9 and TRBJ2-3; D uncertain. The CDR3 length is 13 residues. V shed 6 bases and J shed 2 bases, with 9 bases lying between them. Germline V lookup: CDR1 SEHNR, CDR2 FQNEAQ (reference sequence). CDR3 DNA: TGTGCCAGCAGAAGGACCGCCACAGATACGCAGTATTTT. Residues: CASRRTATDTQYF.

The V call is TRBV9, the J call TRBJ1-2; maybe TRBD1 (5 bases). The CDR3 contains 14 residues. Trimming took 1 base from V and 9 from J, leaving 16 bases between them. Germline CDR1 and CDR2: SGDLS and YYNGEE. Here the CDR3 DNA reads TGTGCCAGCAGCGTACAGGGATTTGATAGGAGCTACACCTTC. Translating it yields CASSVQGFDRSYTF.

This clonotype occurred many times. The chain employs TRBV7-9 and TRBJ2-3, with D maybe TRBD2 (6 bases). CDR3 length equals 14 residues. Per germline, CDR1 SEHNR and CDR2 FQNEAQ (reference sequence). Trimming left V 4 bases short and J 4 bases short, with 12 bases between. CDR3 loop: CASSYRGTADTQYF. As DNA, the CDR3 is TGTGCCAGCAGCTACAGAGGGACTGCAGATACGCAGTATTTT.

In its sample, this clonotype was seen many times. The gene calls are TRBV20-1 and TRBJ2-1; D gene unclear. Germline V lookup: CDR1 DFQATT, CDR2 SNEGSKA (reference sequence). Deletions cut 5 bases from V and 6 bases from J, with 8 bases between. The length of the CDR3 is 11 residues. The CDR3 DNA sequence: TGCAGTGCTCTAGGACGCAATGAGCAGTTCTTC. It is translated as CSALGRNEQFF.